What follows describes a single T cell receptor (beta chain). This sample was included in a study of blood T cell repertoires in COVID-19. Assay used: immunoSEQ multiplex PCR; TCRdb lists only in-frame clones, some missing. Of about 120,000 clones in the sample, 75% to 90% were seen once. Germline V CDR1 and CDR2: SNHLY, FYNNEI. The V end lost 5 bases, the J end lost 6 bases, and 17 bases lay between the germline ends. This CDR3 comprises 15 residues. This receptor was obtained from a human donor with acute or convalescent COVID-19. The donor label of this sample is uncertain. The chain recombines TRBV2 with TRBJ1-5; D is possibly TRBD1 (6 bases). Input material: peripheral blood. The CDR3: CASSQTGTDRQPQHF. As DNA, the CDR3 is TGTGCCAGCAGTCAGACAGGAACCGATCGTCAGCCCCAGCATTTT. Full variable domain (outside the CDR3, taken from reference TRBV2 and TRBJ1-5): EPEVTQTPSHQVTQMGQEVILRCVPISNHLYFYWYRQILGQKVEFLVSFYNNEISEKSEIFDDQFSVERPDGSNFTLKIRSTKLEDSAMYFCASSQTGTDRQPQHFGDGTRLSIL.